This TCR beta chain was sequenced in a study of CD8+ T cells in alopecia areata listed by TCRdb under 2018. Broadly, across the study: Treated patients were enrolled in an open-label pilot trial of oral tofacitinib, 5 to 10 mg twice daily, for moderate-to-severe alopecia areata. The SALT score, which quantifies the percentage of affected scalp surface area, was used to measure disease severity in treated patients. To study T cell clonal expansion in alopecia areata, the researchers applied high-throughput TCRbeta sequencing to both the C3H/HeJ mouse model and human patients. TCRbeta CDR3 regions were amplified by immunoSEQ multiplex PCR with 35 Vbeta forward and 13 Jbeta reverse primers. Scalp tissue and sorted CD4+ and CD8+ peripheral blood T cells from patchy and totalis/universalis alopecia areata patients and from healthy controls were covered by human TCRbeta sequencing. The RNA source kit depended on sample type: the PAXgene miRNA kit for fixed scalp, the miRNeasy kit for PBMCs, and the RNeasy kit for mouse skin. Patients stayed on tofacitinib for 6 to 18 months and then had 6 months of follow-up off drug so that delayed response and recurrence could be assessed. Biopsies were taken from tofacitinib-treated patients at baseline and again at 4 and 24 weeks into treatment, and several of those patients also had a later scalp biopsy. Clonality in the scalp was compared among normal scalp (n=4), patchy alopecia areata scalp (n=8), and alopecia totalis/universalis scalp (n=8).

The library was prepared using the immunoSEQ multiplex PCR assay. To provide template for TCR sequencing, every sample had RNA extracted and reverse transcribed into cDNA. First-strand cDNA was synthesized with SuperScript III using a 2:1 mix of oligo-dT and random hexamers. A synthetic immune receptor repertoire was used to measure amplification bias, and any remaining bias was corrected computationally. The study's own analysis went as follows. Raw reads were preprocessed for error removal, and CDR3 was defined according to IMGT conventions as running from the conserved cysteine to phenylalanine. Clonality was computed by normalizing Shannon entropy by log2 of the number of productive unique TCRs and subtracting the result from 1. CD4 or CD8 identity of scalp clones was inferred by cross-referencing scalp TCRbeta sequences with sorted blood CD4 and CD8 repertoires. The table was pulled from immuneACCESS by TCRdb, which kept in-frame rearrangements only. Such tables lose some clones; where checked, under half of the loss comes from unresolved V genes, and the rest has no known cause. For V, J and clone size, that table is used; D and trimming come from the DNA. The sample data list about 190,000 clones, and over 60% of these were observed just once. The leading ten clones occupy roughly 4.2% of the sample.

Note on this clone: Its antigen is not yet known. Base qualities are not provided; no much larger clone lies one nucleotide away.

What the authors observed across the whole study: Because the treated cohort was small and had only one nonresponder, larger studies are needed to examine links between baseline CD8+ expansion and response. TCR sequences shared between patients were less clear than in mice, possibly partly because of HLA diversity in the patient population. Higher clonality and more expanded CD8+ clones were observed in lesional scalp than in normal scalp, particularly in alopecia totalis/universalis, a finding suggestive of antigenic drive. Tofacitinib significantly decreased scalp clonality and the number of expanded CD8+ clones among the top 100 scalp clones. Scalp TCR repertoire analysis is complicated because resident alphabeta T cells in normal human skin are also sequenced, whereas mouse skin is dominated by gammadelta T cells. Many expanded lesional clones were found to persist in scalp and blood during tofacitinib treatment, and relapse after treatment cessation may be partly explained by this persistence.

Trimming leaves V shorter by 5 bases and J shorter by 5 bases, with the junction holding 6 bases beyond the gene matches. According to the germline V gene, CDR1 reads SGHAT and CDR2 reads FQNNGV. Including the terminal cysteine and phenylalanine, the CDR3 comprises 15 residues. CDR3 DNA is the only sequence kept; it has 45 bases, read in frame from the first base. In the paper's terms, the time point label means: 4 weeks on oral tofacitinib. In light of the paper, this sample's treatment or condition label describes: oral pan-JAK inhibitor, 5-10 mg twice daily. From alopecia areata patients, peripheral blood was collected along with lesional scalp punch biopsies. PBMCs were separated by density centrifugation and stained for CD3, CD4 and CD8, after which CD4+ and CD8+ T cells were sorted on a FACSAria.

The starting material was CD4+ T cells sorted from blood, obtained at week 4, from a patient treated with tofacitinib. The clonotype comes from a human donor with alopecia areata. Recombination connected TRBV11-2 to TRBJ2-3, with 11 middle bases fitting TRBD2. The nucleotide sequence is given as TGTGCCAGCAGCGTTAGCGGGGGGGCCGGAGATACGCAGTATTTT. This translates into CASSVSGGAGDTQYF.